This T cell receptor beta chain stems from a study of blood T cell repertoires in COVID-19. Study summary: Italy, Spain and the United States were the sources of the convalescent and acute COVID-19 samples.

In the original workflow: It was from reference gene primer amplification that nucleated cell counts were estimated. Sequenced by immunoSEQ multiplex PCR; TCRdb stores in-frame clones only, minus some. The V and J calls and clone size come from that table; D and trimming were worked out from the DNA. In the table there are just under 300,000 clones, 70% to 90% of which are singletons. The germline CDR1 and CDR2 sequences are SGHRS and YFSETQ. The CDR3 contains 15 residues. The V segment lost 0 bases and the J segment 6 bases; nucleotides outside the gene matches: 7. This receptor was identified in a man between 70 and 80 years old with acute or convalescent COVID-19. The specimen sequenced was peripheral blood. This chain uses TRBV5-1 with TRBJ2-3; TRBD2 agrees at 7 bases. In DNA form, the CDR3 reads TGCGCCAGCAGCTTGGTGGGCGGGAGAACCGATACGCAGTATTTT. Protein: CASSLVGGRTDTQYF.